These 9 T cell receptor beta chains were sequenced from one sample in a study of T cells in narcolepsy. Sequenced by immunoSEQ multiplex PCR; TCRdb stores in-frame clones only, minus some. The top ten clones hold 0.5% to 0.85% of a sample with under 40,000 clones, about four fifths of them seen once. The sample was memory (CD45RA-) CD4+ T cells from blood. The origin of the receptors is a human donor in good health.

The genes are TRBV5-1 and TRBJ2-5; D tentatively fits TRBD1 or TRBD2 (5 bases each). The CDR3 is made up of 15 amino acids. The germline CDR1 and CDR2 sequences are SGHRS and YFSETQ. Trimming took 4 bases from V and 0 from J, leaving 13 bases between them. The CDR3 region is CASSATGTNQETQYF. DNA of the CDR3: TGCGCCAGCAGCGCAACCGGGACCAACCAAGAGACCCAGTACTTC.

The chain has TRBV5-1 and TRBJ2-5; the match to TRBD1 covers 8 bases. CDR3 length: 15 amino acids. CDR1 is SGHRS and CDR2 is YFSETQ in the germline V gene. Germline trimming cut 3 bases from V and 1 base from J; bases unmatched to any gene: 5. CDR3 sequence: CASSWGTGAQETQYF. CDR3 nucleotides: TGCGCCAGCAGCTGGGGGACAGGAGCCCAAGAGACCCAGTACTTC. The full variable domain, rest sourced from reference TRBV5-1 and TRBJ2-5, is KAGVTQTPRYLIKTRGQQVTLSCSPISGHRSVSWYQQTPGQGLQFLFEYFSETQRNKGNFPGRFSGRQFSNSRSEMNVSTLELGDSALYLCASSWGTGAQETQYFGPGTRLLVL.

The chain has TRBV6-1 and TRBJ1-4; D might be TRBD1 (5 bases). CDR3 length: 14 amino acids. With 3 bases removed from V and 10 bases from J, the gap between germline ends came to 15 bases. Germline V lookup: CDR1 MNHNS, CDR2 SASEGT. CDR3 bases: TGTGCCAGCAGTGAGGGACCGACGAGCGGAAAACTGTTTTTT. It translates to CASSEGPTSGKLFF.

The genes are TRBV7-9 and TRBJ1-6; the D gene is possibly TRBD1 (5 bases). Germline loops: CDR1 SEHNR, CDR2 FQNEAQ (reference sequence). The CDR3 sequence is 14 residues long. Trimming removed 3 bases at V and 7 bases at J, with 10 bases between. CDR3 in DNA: TGTGCCAGCAGCTTCGGGGCCACGAATTCACCCCTCCACTTT. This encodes CASSFGATNSPLHF.

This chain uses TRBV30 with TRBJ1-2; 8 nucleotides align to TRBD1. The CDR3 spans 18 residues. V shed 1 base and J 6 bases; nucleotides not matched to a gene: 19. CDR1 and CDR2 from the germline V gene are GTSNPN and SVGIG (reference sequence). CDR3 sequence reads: CAWSGLSVGGQGTNGYTF. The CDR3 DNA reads TGTGCCTGGAGTGGACTTTCGGTGGGCGGACAGGGCACAAATGGCTACACCTTC.

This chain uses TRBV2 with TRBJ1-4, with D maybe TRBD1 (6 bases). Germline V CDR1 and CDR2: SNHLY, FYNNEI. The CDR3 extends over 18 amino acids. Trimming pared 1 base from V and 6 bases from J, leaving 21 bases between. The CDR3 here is CASSEGVDSPGGDEKLFF. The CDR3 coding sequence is TGTGCCAGCAGTGAAGGCGTGGACAGCCCGGGGGGGGATGAAAAACTGTTTTTT.

CDR3 region: CASSIEQGAPGTDTQYF. CDR3 coding DNA: TGTGCCAGCAGCATTGAACAGGGGGCGCCGGGCACAGATACGCAGTATTTT. The chain employs TRBV5-6 and TRBJ2-3; 9 bases fit TRBD1. The V gene end was trimmed by 4 bases and the J gene end by 1 base; junction bases not matched to a gene: 10. This CDR3 is built from 17 residues. Germline CDR1 reads SGHDT; CDR2 reads YYEEEE.

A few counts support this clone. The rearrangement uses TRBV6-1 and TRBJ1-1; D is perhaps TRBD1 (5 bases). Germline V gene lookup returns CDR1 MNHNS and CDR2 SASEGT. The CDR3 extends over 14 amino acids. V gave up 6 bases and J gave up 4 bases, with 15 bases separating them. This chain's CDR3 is CASRLGGAATEAFF. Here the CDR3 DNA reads TGTGCCAGCAGATTGGGCGGGGCGGCCACTGAAGCTTTCTTT.

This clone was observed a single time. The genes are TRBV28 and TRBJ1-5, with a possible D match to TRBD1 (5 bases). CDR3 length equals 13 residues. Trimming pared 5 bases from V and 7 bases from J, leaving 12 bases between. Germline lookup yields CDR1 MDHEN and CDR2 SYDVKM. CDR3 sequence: CASSLQGYQPQHF. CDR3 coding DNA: TGTGCCAGCAGTCTTCAGGGTTACCAGCCCCAGCATTTT. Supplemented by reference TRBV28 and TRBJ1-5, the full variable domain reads DVKVTQSSRYLVKRTGEKVFLECVQDMDHENMFWYRQDPGLGLRLIYFSYDVKMKEKGDIPEGYSVSREKKERFSLILESASTNQTSMYLCASSLQGYQPQHFGDGTRLSIL.